The 29 T cell receptor beta chains below were found in one sample sequenced in a study of T cells after yellow fever vaccination. TCRdb itself ran the 5' RACE reads through MiXCR, one entry per CDR3 protein. The sample holds 120,000 or so distinct CDR3 sequences, approximately 14% seen once. Sequencing used CD8+ T cells sorted from PBMCs, obtained 5 days after the yellow fever booster vaccination. These receptors originate from a man between 18 and 29 years old who received the YFV17D yellow fever vaccine.

There are a few counts of this clonotype. The chain recombines TRBV25-1 with TRBJ1-5; tentative D call: TRBD1 (6 bases). This CDR3 contains 14 residues. The germline CDR1 and CDR2 sequences are MGHDK and SYGVNS. The V end was cut by 8 bases, the J end by 4 bases, with 15 bases between. In nucleotides, the CDR3 is TGTGCCAGCCGCTCCGGGACACCGAATCAGCCCCAGCATTTT. It is translated as CASRSGTPNQPQHF.

This clonotype was counted only a few times. V and J are TRBV28 and TRBJ2-7; 8 bases line up with TRBD1. V lost 4 bases and J lost 2; bases outside the gene matches: 4. The CDR3 is 14 amino acids. Looked up from germline, CDR1 is MDHEN and CDR2 is SYDVKM. The CDR3 sequence: CASSSGQGPYEQYV. The CDR3 DNA sequence: TGTGCCAGCAGTTCCGGACAGGGCCCCTACGAGCAGTACGTC.

This clonotype was detected a few times. This sequence joins TRBV12-3 or TRBV12-4 and TRBJ2-1, with D possibly TRBD2 on 7 matching bases. The CDR3 spans 14 residues. The ends were cut back, 3 bases at V and 7 bases at J, with 13 bases in the middle. For the CDR3, the DNA is TGTGCCAGCAGTTTCGGGGGGCTTGGGAATGAGCAGTTCTTC. Translation gives CASSFGGLGNEQFF.

This clonotype was seen a few times. The rearrangement links TRBV6-5 to TRBJ1-3; D is possibly TRBD1 (6 bases). The CDR3 is 15 amino acids. V was trimmed by 8 bases and J by 0 bases, leaving 14 bases between them. Germline CDR1 is MNHEY and CDR2 is SVGAGI. CDR3: CASGWTAGSGNTIYF. CDR3 in DNA: TGTGCCAGCGGCTGGACAGCCGGCTCTGGAAACACCATATATTTT.

The chain uses TRBV7-9 and TRBJ2-7; D is unclear. The V gene lost 6 bases and the J gene lost 5 bases, with 20 bases spanning the gap. CDR1 is SEHNR, CDR2 FQNEAQ, per germline (reference sequence). The CDR3 has 15 residues. The CDR3 spells CASSPTNLVIDEQYF. The CDR3 coding sequence is TGTGCCAGCAGTCCTACTAATCTAGTCATCGACGAGCAGTACTTC.

This clonotype was recorded at least ten times. The chain is built from TRBV7-9 and TRBJ1-3, with 11 bases fitting TRBD1. CDR1 and CDR2 (germline): SEHNR, FQNEAQ (reference sequence). The CDR3 has 15 amino acids. V trimming: 7 bases; J trimming: 4 bases; junction bases outside the gene matches: 6. CDR3 region: CASTQDRGQGNTIYF. CDR3 nucleotide sequence: TGTGCCAGCACCCAGGACAGGGGGCAAGGAAACACCATATATTTT.

The J gene is TRBJ2-1, the V gene TRBV15; 7 nucleotides line up with TRBD1. Per the germline V gene, CDR1 is LNHNV and CDR2 is YYDKDF (reference sequence). V lost 5 bases, J lost 7 bases, and 8 bases stayed unmatched. The CDR3 sequence is 14 residues long. CDR3 sequence (DNA): TGTGCCACCAGCTCCTTGACAGGGTTTAATGAGCAGTTCTTC. Protein sequence: CATSSLTGFNEQFF.

Only a few counts were recorded for this clonotype. The rearrangement joins TRBV24-1 to TRBJ2-3; D remains unclear. V lost 9 bases, J lost 0 bases, and 6 bases lay in between. CDR3 length equals 12 residues. Per the germline V gene, CDR1 is KGHDR and CDR2 is SFDVKD. The CDR3 DNA reads TGTGCCACCCAGGATAGCACAGATACGCAGTATTTT. Translating gives CATQDSTDTQYF.

V usage is TRBV21-1 and J usage is TRBJ2-3; TRBD2, the table's D call, lacks a check against the DNA. TRBV21-1 is a recognized pseudogene. The CDR3 runs to 16 residues. The CDR3, as DNA: TGTGCCAGCAGCAAACACGGCGGGGGGGCCTCCGATACGCAGTATTTT. As protein: CASSKHGGGASDTQYF.

This clonotype was observed a few times. The rearrangement joins TRBV2 to TRBJ2-4; 12 bases are a match to TRBD2. Germline values: CDR1 SNHLY, CDR2 FYNNEI. Trimming took 5 bases from V and 4 from J; bases not matched to a gene: 6. This CDR3 is 16 amino acids long. The CDR3 reads CASSPLAGGLKNIQYF. The CDR3 DNA is TGTGCCAGCAGTCCTCTAGCGGGGGGGCTGAAAAACATTCAGTACTTC.

The V and J genes are TRBV27 and TRBJ1-5; D gene ambiguous. Trimming took off 7 bases at V and 0 bases at J, with 10 bases between the two ends. The germline gives CDR1 MNHEY, CDR2 SMNVEV (reference sequence). The CDR3 length is 14 residues. The CDR3 region is CASKGQDSNQPQHF. The CDR3 DNA sequence: TGTGCCAGCAAGGGCCAGGATAGCAATCAGCCCCAGCATTTT.

This clonotype was recorded a few times. The chain employs TRBV7-3 and TRBJ2-3, with 15 bases that match TRBD2. Looked up from germline, CDR1 is SGHTA and CDR2 is FQGTGA. The V and J ends lost 5 bases and 0 bases, in that order; junction bases with no gene match: 3. This CDR3 region has 17 residues. The CDR3 is CASSPGLAGGSTDTQYF. The CDR3 DNA follows: TGTGCCAGCAGCCCGGGACTAGCGGGGGGAAGCACAGATACGCAGTATTTT.

This clonotype has only a few counts. The V and J genes are TRBV4-1 and TRBJ2-2, with 7 bases matching TRBD1. Germline V gene data show CDR1 as MGHRA and CDR2 as YSYEKL. Trimming at V came to 3 bases and at J to 2 bases, leaving 21 bases not matched to a gene. The length of the CDR3 is 21 residues. CDR3 coding DNA: TGCGCCAGCAGCCAGAGTGCGGCTTATTCTGTGGGACAGAAAAACACCGGGGAGCTGTTTTTT. This gives the protein CASSQSAAYSVGQKNTGELFF.

In its sample, this clonotype was seen a few times. V gene TRBV3-1 combines with J gene TRBJ1-6; D is unresolved. The germline V gene encodes CDR1 LGHDT and CDR2 YNNKEL (reference sequence). Trimming shortened V by 4 bases and J by 4 bases, and 14 bases separated the two germline ends. The CDR3 spans 16 residues. The CDR3 loop is CASSPNRRSYNSPLHF. CDR3 nucleotides: TGTGCCAGCAGCCCCAACCGGAGAAGTTATAATTCACCCCTCCACTTT.

This clonotype was counted between two and nine times. The rearrangement uses TRBV4-1 and TRBJ2-1; weak D call: TRBD2 (6 bases). CDR1 and CDR2 (germline): MGHRA, YSYEKL. Trimming took off 0 bases at V and 4 bases at J, with 13 bases between the two ends. The CDR3 has 16 residues. For the CDR3, the DNA is TGCGCCAGCAGCCAAGAACGGGGGAGCTTTTACAATGAGCAGTTCTTC. Translating gives CASSQERGSFYNEQFF.

The chain couples TRBV6-5 to TRBJ1-2; D might be TRBD1 (6 bases). The germline CDR1 and CDR2 sequences are MNHEY and SVGAGI. This CDR3 has 14 residues. The V gene lost 0 bases and the J gene lost 5 bases, with 10 bases spanning the gap. The CDR3 protein is CASSYSQGRYGYTF. CDR3 DNA sequence: TGTGCCAGCAGTTACTCGCAGGGGCGGTATGGCTACACCTTC.

This clonotype ranks as medium-sized (0.01 to 0.1%). The chain joins TRBV12-3 or TRBV12-4 to TRBJ1-3, with 7 nucleotides matching TRBD1. The CDR3 loop spans 16 amino acids. With V trimmed by 6 bases and J by 3 bases, 11 bases remained unmatched. The CDR3 bases are TGTGCCAGCAGGGGATTTAGACAGGGTGGTGGAAACACCATATATTTT. Translated: CASRGFRQGGGNTIYF.

V usage is TRBV10-3 and J usage is TRBJ2-7; D is undetermined. The CDR3 is 13 amino acids. Germline CDR1 is ENHRY and CDR2 is SYGVKD. Trimming shortened V by 3 bases and J by 0 bases, and 6 bases separated the two germline ends. The CDR3 spells CAISDSSSYEQYV. The DNA for the CDR3 is TGTGCCATCAGTGACTCTAGCTCCTACGAGCAGTACGTC.

The J gene is TRBJ1-2, the V gene TRBV28; possible D gene TRBD1, 5 bases. Trimming shortened V by 6 bases and J by 3 bases, and 14 bases separated the two germline ends. There are 14 residues in the CDR3. The V gene's germline CDR1 is MDHEN and CDR2 SYDVKM. The CDR3 DNA follows: TGTGCCAGCAGGGGAGGGACTGCTGACTATGGCTACACCTTC. This codes for CASRGGTADYGYTF.

This clonotype was observed a few times. CDR3 loop: CASSLTGSIGQYV. CDR3 sequence (DNA): TGTGCCAGCAGTTTAACAGGGAGTATTGGGCAGTACGTC. The V gene is TRBV12-3 or TRBV12-4, the J gene TRBJ2-7; maybe TRBD1 (6 bases). V dropped 2 bases and J dropped 9 bases, with 14 bases sitting between them. The CDR3 is 13 residues long.

This clonotype has more than one count but fewer than ten. The V gene is TRBV7-9, the J gene TRBJ2-3, with 9 bases matching TRBD1. CDR1 and CDR2 from the germline V gene are SEHNR and FQNEAQ (reference sequence). V shed 5 bases and J 3 bases; nucleotides not matched to a gene: 6. This CDR3 spans 15 amino acids. Here the CDR3 DNA reads TGTGCCAGCAGCATCGGGACAGGGTCAACAGATACGCAGTATTTT. This encodes CASSIGTGSTDTQYF.

This clonotype was seen repeatedly, ten times or more. Because the CDR3's place on the DNA is in doubt, the DNA is left out and the CDR3 is given as listed by TCRdb. The rearrangement links TRBV15 to TRBJ2-2; the table names TRBD2, a call not compared with the DNA. The CDR3 adds up to 21 amino acids, both ends counted. The germline V gene has CDR1 LNHNV and CDR2 YYDKDF (reference sequence). The CDR3 sequence is CATSRDVEVLASGGTGELFFF.

This clonotype was counted only a few times. The CDR3: CSARIPGREPKETQYF. CDR3 coding DNA: TGCAGTGCTAGAATTCCGGGACGGGAACCTAAGGAGACCCAGTACTTC. The V gene is TRBV20-1, the J gene TRBJ2-5, with D perhaps given as TRBD1 or TRBD2 (5 bases each). Germline CDR1 DFQATT, CDR2 SNEGSKA (reference sequence). Trimming shortened V by 2 bases and J by 5 bases, and 21 bases separated the two germline ends. The CDR3 is 16 residues long.

This clonotype was detected only a few times. The chain uses TRBV7-8 and TRBJ2-2; either TRBD1 or TRBD2 may supply D (5 bases each). This CDR3 spans 14 amino acids. The germline V and J ends were trimmed by 3 bases and 7 bases, with 12 bases remaining between them. Germline lookup yields CDR1 SGHVS and CDR2 FQNEAQ. In DNA, the CDR3 is TGTGCCAGCAGCTTTCTACAGGCGGGCGGGGAGCTGTTTTTT. Translation gives CASSFLQAGGELFF.

This rearrangement joins TRBV6-2 or TRBV6-3 to TRBJ1-5; weak D call: TRBD1 (6 bases). The V and J ends lost 5 bases and 0 bases respectively, with 11 bases between them. Germline CDR1 is MNHEY and CDR2 is SVGEGT. The CDR3 extends over 15 amino acids. The CDR3 DNA reads TGTGCCAGCAGTCGACAGGACGATAGCAATCAGCCCCAGCATTTT. Encoded protein: CASSRQDDSNQPQHF.

This clonotype showed up just a few times. The V call is TRBV15, the J call TRBJ2-1, with unresolved D. V lost 0 bases and J lost 4, with 7 bases in between. CDR1 LNHNV and CDR2 YYDKDF come from the germline V gene (reference sequence). This CDR3 is built from 14 residues. CDR3: CATSRDSRYNEQFF. CDR3 coding DNA: TGTGCCACCAGCAGAGATTCTAGGTACAATGAGCAGTTCTTC.

This clonotype appeared a few times. V and J are TRBV28 and TRBJ1-2; 7 nucleotides match TRBD1. V was clipped by 5 bases and J by 4 bases; unmatched bases: 7. CDR1 and CDR2 from the germline V gene are MDHEN and SYDVKM. This CDR3 spans 14 amino acids. The CDR3 sequence: CASSLTGDPYGYTF. CDR3 bases: TGTGCCAGCAGTCTTACAGGGGACCCCTATGGCTACACCTTC.

J is TRBJ1-2 and V is TRBV5-4; the match to TRBD1 covers 8 bases. V lost 0 bases, J lost 7 bases, and 8 bases stayed unmatched. The V gene's germline CDR1 is SGHNT and CDR2 YYREEE (reference sequence). The CDR3 loop spans 15 amino acids. In DNA form, the CDR3 reads TGTGCCAGCAGCTTGGATCGGAGTCAGGGGGCTGGCTACACCTTC. This translates into CASSLDRSQGAGYTF.

A few counts support this clonotype. CDR3 bases: TGTGCCAGCAGTCCAAACAAGAACACTGAAGCTTTCTTT. Translating gives CASSPNKNTEAFF. The J gene is TRBJ1-1, the V gene TRBV12-3 or TRBV12-4; D gene unclear. The CDR3 extends over 13 amino acids. V was cut by 5 bases and J by 1 base, with 8 bases left in between.